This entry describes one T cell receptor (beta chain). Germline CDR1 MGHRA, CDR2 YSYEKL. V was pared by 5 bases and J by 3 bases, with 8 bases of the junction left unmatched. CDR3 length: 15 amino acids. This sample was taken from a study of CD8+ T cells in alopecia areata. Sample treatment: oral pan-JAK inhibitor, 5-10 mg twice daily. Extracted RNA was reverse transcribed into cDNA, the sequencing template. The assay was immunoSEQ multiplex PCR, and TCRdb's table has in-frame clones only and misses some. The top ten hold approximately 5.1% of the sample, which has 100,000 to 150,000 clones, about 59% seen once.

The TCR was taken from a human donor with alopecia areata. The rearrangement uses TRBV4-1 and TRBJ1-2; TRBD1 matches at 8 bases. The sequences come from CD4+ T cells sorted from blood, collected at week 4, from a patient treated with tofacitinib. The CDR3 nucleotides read TGCGCCAGCAGCAAACTGCAGACAGGGGACTATGGCTACACCTTC. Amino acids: CASSKLQTGDYGYTF.